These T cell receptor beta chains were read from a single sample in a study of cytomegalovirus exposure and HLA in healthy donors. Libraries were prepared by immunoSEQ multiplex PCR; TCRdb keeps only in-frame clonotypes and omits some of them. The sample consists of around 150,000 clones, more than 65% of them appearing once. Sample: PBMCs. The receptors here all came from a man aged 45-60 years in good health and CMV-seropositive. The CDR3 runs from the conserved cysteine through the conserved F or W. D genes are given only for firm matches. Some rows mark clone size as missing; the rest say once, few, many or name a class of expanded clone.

CDR3: CASSFSGGDGVLTF
DNA: TGTGCTAGCAGCTTTAGTGGGGGGGACGGCGTCCTGACTTTC
size: .
J: TRBJ2-6
V: TRBV7-7
D: TRBD2

CDR3: CAIRGTGGRYYEQYF
DNA: TGTGCCATCAGGGGGACAGGGGGACGATACTACGAGCAGTACTTC
size: .
J: TRBJ2-7
V: TRBV10-3
D: TRBD1

CDR3: CASSLAYGGMRETQYF
DNA: TGCGCCAGCAGCTTGGCCTACGGAGGAATGAGGGAGACCCAGTACTTC
size: .
J: TRBJ2-5
V: TRBV5-1
D: .

CDR3: CASSPSDRDFTGELFF
DNA: TGTGCCAGCAGTCCCTCCGACAGGGATTTCACCGGGGAGCTGTTTTTT
size: few
J: TRBJ2-2
V: TRBV7-2
D: TRBD1

CDR3: CAIRRGGLPQHF
DNA: TGTGCCATCCGACGGGGGGGTCTGCCCCAGCATTTT
size: .
J: TRBJ1-5
V: TRBV28
D: .

CDR3: CASSLARGLGLAANTGELFF
DNA: TGTGCCAGCAGCTTAGCTCGGGGTTTAGGACTAGCGGCGAACACCGGGGAGCTGTTTTTT
size: .
J: TRBJ2-2
V: TRBV7-8
D: TRBD2

CDR3: CASSHRGQGETQYF
DNA: TGTGCCAGCAGCCACAGGGGGCAGGGAGAGACCCAGTACTTC
size: .
J: TRBJ2-5
V: TRBV7-8
D: TRBD1

CDR3: CASSYAGTGIYEQYF
DNA: TGTGCCAGCAGTTACGCCGGGACAGGGATCTACGAGCAGTACTTC
size: .
J: TRBJ2-7
V: TRBV6-6
D: TRBD1

CDR3: CASINRAGAFF
DNA: TGTGCCAGCATCAACAGGGCTGGAGCTTTCTTT
size: .
J: TRBJ1-1
V: TRBV28
D: .

CDR3: CASSRQGDGTDTQYF
DNA: TGTGCCAGCAGTCGACAGGGGGATGGCACAGATACGCAGTATTTT
size: .
J: TRBJ2-3
V: TRBV6-4
D: TRBD1

CDR3: CASSAGQGPRDEQFF
DNA: TGTGCCAGCAGCGCAGGACAGGGCCCTAGAGATGAGCAGTTCTTC
size: few
J: TRBJ2-1
V: TRBV5-6
D: TRBD1

CDR3: CSSSLGDRVYF
DNA: TGTTCCAGCAGCTTAGGGGACAGGGTATACTTT
size: .
J: TRBJ1-5
V: TRBV7-9
D: TRBD1

CDR3: CSARRGFEQYF
DNA: TGCAGTGCTAGAAGGGGTTTCGAGCAGTACTTC
size: .
J: TRBJ2-7
V: TRBV20-1
D: .

CDR3: CASRPGQGSEQYF
DNA: TGCGCCAGCAGGCCGGGACAGGGATCCGAGCAGTACTTC
size: .
J: TRBJ2-7
V: TRBV5-1
D: TRBD1

CDR3: CASSTSGTGSYEQYF
DNA: TGTGCCAGTAGTACCTCCGGGACAGGGAGCTACGAGCAGTACTTC
size: once
J: TRBJ2-7
V: TRBV19
D: TRBD1

CDR3: CASLWTTSTDTQYF
DNA: TGTGCCAGCTTGTGGACAACTAGCACAGATACGCAGTATTTT
size: .
J: TRBJ2-3
V: TRBV6-1
D: .

CDR3: CASSPQDPRNYGYTF
DNA: TGCGCCAGCAGCCCACAAGATCCCCGTAACTATGGCTACACCTTC
size: .
J: TRBJ1-2
V: TRBV5-1
D: .

CDR3: CASSHRTVSGNTIYF
DNA: TGCGCCAGCAGCCATAGGACAGTCTCTGGAAACACCATATATTTT
size: .
J: TRBJ1-3
V: TRBV4-1
D: .

CDR3: CASSQATGTGGFPGNTIYF
DNA: TGCGCCAGCAGCCAAGCCACCGGGACAGGGGGCTTCCCTGGAAACACCATATATTTT
size: .
J: TRBJ1-3
V: TRBV4-1
D: TRBD1

CDR3: CASSEPMGGLTEAFF
DNA: TGTGCCAGCAGTGAACCCATGGGGGGGCTCACTGAAGCTTTCTTT
size: .
J: TRBJ1-1
V: TRBV6-1
D: .

CDR3: CASSFAGITGELFF
DNA: TGTGCCAGCAGTTTCGCAGGGATTACCGGGGAGCTGTTTTTT
size: .
J: TRBJ2-2
V: TRBV27
D: .

CDR3: CASSLRGRGEGEQYF
DNA: TGTGCCAGCAGCTTACGGGGCAGGGGCGAGGGCGAGCAGTACTTC
size: .
J: TRBJ2-7
V: TRBV7-9
D: .

CDR3: CASSLKGVRGNTIYF
DNA: TGTGCCAGCAGTTTAAAGGGGGTGCGTGGAAACACCATATATTTT
size: .
J: TRBJ1-3
V: TRBV27
D: .

CDR3: CASSFDRGGEQYF
DNA: TGTGCCAGCAGTTTTGATCGAGGGGGAGAGCAGTACTTC
size: .
J: TRBJ2-7
V: TRBV27
D: .

CDR3: CASRIRGTDTQYF
DNA: TGTGCCAGCAGGATCAGGGGCACAGATACGCAGTATTTT
size: .
J: TRBJ2-3
V: TRBV21-1
D: .

CDR3: CASSRGLADTNTGELFF
DNA: TGTGCCAGCAGCCGGGGACTAGCGGACACGAACACCGGGGAGCTGTTTTTT
size: .
J: TRBJ2-2
V: TRBV5-4
D: TRBD2

CDR3: CASSLTGGRGYTF
DNA: TGTGCCAGCAGTTTGACAGGGGGTAGGGGCTACACCTTC
size: once
J: TRBJ1-2
V: TRBV28
D: TRBD1

CDR3: CASSFTTGGVDTQYF
DNA: TGTGCCAGCAGTTTTACTACGGGAGGCGTAGATACGCAGTATTTT
size: .
J: TRBJ2-3
V: TRBV6-5
D: TRBD2

CDR3: CASSPDRGRSWQYF
DNA: TGCGCCAGCAGCCCGGACAGGGGGCGAAGTTGGCAGTACTTC
size: .
J: TRBJ2-7
V: TRBV5-1
D: TRBD1

CDR3: CASSPRQGPNTGELFF
DNA: TGTGCCAGCAGCCCTCGACAGGGACCGAACACCGGGGAGCTGTTTTTT
size: .
J: TRBJ2-2
V: TRBV21-1
D: .

CDR3: CASSLDFLVEQFF
DNA: TGTGCCAGCAGCTTAGATTTTCTAGTCGAGCAGTTCTTC
size: once
J: TRBJ2-1
V: TRBV7-9
D: .

CDR3: CATSRDRQGVQFF
DNA: TGTGCCACCAGCAGAGATCGACAGGGAGTTCAGTTCTTC
size: .
J: TRBJ2-1
V: TRBV15
D: TRBD1

CDR3: CASSQEESSAGQAYEQYF
DNA: TGCGCCAGCAGCCAAGAGGAATCTTCGGCAGGCCAAGCCTACGAGCAGTACTTC
size: .
J: TRBJ2-7
V: TRBV4-1
D: .

CDR3: CASSPDRAGRQPQHF
DNA: TGTGCCAGCAGCCCCGACAGGGCCGGGCGCCAGCCCCAGCATTTT
size: .
J: TRBJ1-5
V: TRBV7-9
D: TRBD1

CDR3: CASRRLAVGADTQYF
DNA: TGCGCCAGCAGGCGACTAGCGGTGGGGGCAGATACGCAGTATTTT
size: .
J: TRBJ2-3
V: TRBV5-1
D: TRBD2

CDR3: CASSIAGTGGETQYF
DNA: TGCGCCAGCAGCATCGCCGGGACAGGGGGAGAGACCCAGTACTTC
size: .
J: TRBJ2-5
V: TRBV5-1
D: TRBD1

CDR3: CASSPGLSYEQYF
DNA: TGTGCCAGCAGCCCCGGACTCTCCTACGAGCAGTACTTC
size: .
J: TRBJ2-7
V: TRBV11-3
D: .

CDR3: CASSLSLSYEQYF
DNA: TGTGCCAGCAGCTTAAGCCTTTCCTACGAGCAGTACTTC
size: .
J: TRBJ2-7
V: TRBV7-8
D: .

CDR3: CASSLEIWGQDSPLHF
DNA: TGTGCCAGCAGCTTAGAGATCTGGGGGCAGGATTCACCCCTCCACTTT
size: .
J: TRBJ1-6
V: TRBV7-8
D: .

CDR3: CASSPLRDRVFEQYF
DNA: TGTGCCAGCAGTCCACTCCGGGACAGGGTTTTCGAGCAGTACTTC
size: .
J: TRBJ2-7
V: TRBV27
D: TRBD1

CDR3: CASPWISGTWETQYF
DNA: TGTGCCAGCCCCTGGATCAGCGGGACTTGGGAGACCCAGTACTTC
size: .
J: TRBJ2-5
V: TRBV27
D: TRBD2

CDR3: CASSVGPNSPLHF
DNA: TGTGCCAGCAGCGTAGGGCCGAATTCACCCCTCCACTTT
size: .
J: TRBJ1-6
V: TRBV9
D: .

CDR3: CASSPGSGRQFYEQYF
DNA: TGTGCCAGCAGCCCTGGCAGTGGGAGGCAATTCTACGAGCAGTACTTC
size: .
J: TRBJ2-7
V: TRBV5-4
D: .

CDR3: CASSIEKSVAQYF
DNA: TGTGCCAGTAGTATAGAAAAGTCTGTAGCGCAGTATTTT
size: few
J: TRBJ2-3
V: TRBV19
D: .

CDR3: CASSPWTGAYEQYF
DNA: TGTGCCAGCAGTCCTTGGACAGGAGCCTACGAGCAGTACTTC
size: .
J: TRBJ2-7
V: TRBV6-1
D: TRBD1

CDR3: CASSPGLAGVNEQFF
DNA: TGTGCCAGCAGCCCAGGACTAGCGGGAGTCAATGAGCAGTTCTTC
size: .
J: TRBJ2-1
V: TRBV5-8
D: TRBD2

CDR3: CSARQGYEQYF
DNA: TGCAGTGCTCGACAGGGGTACGAGCAGTACTTC
size: .
J: TRBJ2-7
V: TRBV20-1
D: TRBD1

CDR3: CSVDGGSGRLYEQYF
DNA: TGCAGCGTTGACGGGGGAAGCGGGCGACTCTACGAGCAGTACTTC
size: once
J: TRBJ2-7
V: TRBV29-1
D: .

CDR3: CASSLARDRGNTQYF
DNA: TGTGCCAGCAGCTTAGCGCGGGACAGGGGAAATACGCAGTATTTT
size: few
J: TRBJ2-3
V: TRBV7-8
D: TRBD1

CDR3: CASSSGPAEPQHF
DNA: TGTGCCAGCAGTTCGGGTCCGGCGGAGCCCCAGCATTTT
size: .
J: TRBJ1-5
V: TRBV27
D: .

CDR3: CASSKALGLAGRYEQYF
DNA: TGTGCCAGCAGCAAAGCACTAGGACTAGCGGGAAGGTACGAGCAGTACTTC
size: .
J: TRBJ2-7
V: TRBV14
D: TRBD2

CDR3: CASSHGDKSYEQYF
DNA: TGTGCCAGCAGCCACGGGGACAAATCCTACGAGCAGTACTTC
size: .
J: TRBJ2-7
V: TRBV6-5
D: .

CDR3: CAWKQGYSPLHF
DNA: TGTGCCTGGAAACAGGGTTATTCACCCCTCCACTTT
size: .
J: TRBJ1-6
V: TRBV30
D: .

CDR3: CASSGSAVGRSNQPQHF
DNA: TGTGCCAGCAGTGGTAGTGCGGTGGGGAGAAGCAATCAGCCCCAGCATTTT
size: few
J: TRBJ1-5
V: TRBV6-1
D: .

CDR3: CSAPRGDTQYF
DNA: TGCAGTGCGCCTAGGGGGGATACGCAGTATTTT
size: .
J: TRBJ2-3
V: TRBV20-1
D: .

CDR3: CAWSQGQSNTEAFF
DNA: TGTGCCTGGAGTCAAGGACAGTCGAACACTGAAGCTTTCTTT
size: .
J: TRBJ1-1
V: TRBV30
D: .

CDR3: CASSIPRTGRTEAFF
DNA: TGTGCCAGTAGTATTCCCCGGACAGGGCGGACTGAAGCTTTCTTT
size: few
J: TRBJ1-1
V: TRBV19
D: TRBD1